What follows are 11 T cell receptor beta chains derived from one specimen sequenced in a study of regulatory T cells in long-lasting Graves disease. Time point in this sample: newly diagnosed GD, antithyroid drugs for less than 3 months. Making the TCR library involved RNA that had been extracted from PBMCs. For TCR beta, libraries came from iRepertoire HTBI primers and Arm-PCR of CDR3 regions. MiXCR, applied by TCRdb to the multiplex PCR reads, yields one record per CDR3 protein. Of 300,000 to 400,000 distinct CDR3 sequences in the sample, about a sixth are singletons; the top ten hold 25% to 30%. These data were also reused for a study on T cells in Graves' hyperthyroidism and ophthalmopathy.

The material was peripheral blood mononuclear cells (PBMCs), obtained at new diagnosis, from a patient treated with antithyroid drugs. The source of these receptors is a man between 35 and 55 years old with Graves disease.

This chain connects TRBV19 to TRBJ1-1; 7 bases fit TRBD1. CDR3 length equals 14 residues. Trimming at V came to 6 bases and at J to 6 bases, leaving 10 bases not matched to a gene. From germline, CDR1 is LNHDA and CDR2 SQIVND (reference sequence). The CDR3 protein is CASSNTGESPEAFF. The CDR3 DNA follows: TGTGCCAGTAGCAACACAGGGGAGTCACCTGAAGCTTTCTTT.

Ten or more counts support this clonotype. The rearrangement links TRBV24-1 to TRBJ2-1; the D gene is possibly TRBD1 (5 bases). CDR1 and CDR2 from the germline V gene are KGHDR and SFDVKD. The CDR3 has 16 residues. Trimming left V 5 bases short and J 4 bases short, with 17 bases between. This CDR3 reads CATSAGHSPPYNEQFF. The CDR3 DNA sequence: TGTGCCACCAGTGCTGGACATAGTCCACCATACAATGAGCAGTTCTTC.

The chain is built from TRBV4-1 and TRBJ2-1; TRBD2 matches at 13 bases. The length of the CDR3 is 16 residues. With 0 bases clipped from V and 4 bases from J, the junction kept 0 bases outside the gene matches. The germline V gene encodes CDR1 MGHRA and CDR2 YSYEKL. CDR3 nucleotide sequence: TGCGCCAGCAGCCAAGAGGGACTAGCGGGGTACAATGAGCAGTTCTTC. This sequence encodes CASSQEGLAGYNEQFF.

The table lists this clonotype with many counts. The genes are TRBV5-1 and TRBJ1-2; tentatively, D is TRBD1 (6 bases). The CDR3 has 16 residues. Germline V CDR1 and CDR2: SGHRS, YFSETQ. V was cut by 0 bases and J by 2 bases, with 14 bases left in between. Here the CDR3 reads CASSLVAGTSNYGYTF. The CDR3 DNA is TGCGCCAGCAGCTTGGTGGCCGGGACATCGAACTATGGCTACACCTTC. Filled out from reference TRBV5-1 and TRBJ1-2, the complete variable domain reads KAGVTQTPRYLIKTRGQQVTLSCSPISGHRSVSWYQQTPGQGLQFLFEYFSETQRNKGNFPGRFSGRQFSNSRSEMNVSTLELGDSALYLCASSLVAGTSNYGYTFGSGTRLTVV.

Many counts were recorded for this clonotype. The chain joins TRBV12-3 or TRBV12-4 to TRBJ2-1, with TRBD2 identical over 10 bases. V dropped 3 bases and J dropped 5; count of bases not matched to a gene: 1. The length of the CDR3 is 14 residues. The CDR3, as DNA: TGTGCCAGCAGTTTGAGCGGGGGGGACAATGAGCAGTTCTTC. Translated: CASSLSGGDNEQFF.

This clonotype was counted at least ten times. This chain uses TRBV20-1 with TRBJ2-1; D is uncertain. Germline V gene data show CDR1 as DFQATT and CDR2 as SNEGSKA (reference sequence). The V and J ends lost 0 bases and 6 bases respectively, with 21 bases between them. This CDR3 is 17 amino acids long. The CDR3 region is CSAREGYTGRLGNEQFF. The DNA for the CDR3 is TGCAGTGCTAGAGAGGGCTATACCGGCCGTCTTGGCAATGAGCAGTTCTTC.

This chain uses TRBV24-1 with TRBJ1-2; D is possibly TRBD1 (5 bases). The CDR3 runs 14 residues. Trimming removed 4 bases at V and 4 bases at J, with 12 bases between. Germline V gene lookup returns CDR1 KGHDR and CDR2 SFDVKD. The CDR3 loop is CATSEGGRAYGYTF. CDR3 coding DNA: TGTGCCACCAGTGAGGGCGGCAGGGCCTATGGCTACACCTTC.

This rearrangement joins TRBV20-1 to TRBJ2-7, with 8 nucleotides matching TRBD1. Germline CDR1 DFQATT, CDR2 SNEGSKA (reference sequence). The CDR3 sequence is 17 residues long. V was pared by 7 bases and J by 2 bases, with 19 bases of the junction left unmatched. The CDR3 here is CSVQSLGTGFWTYEQYF. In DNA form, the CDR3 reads TGCAGTGTACAATCACTCGGGACAGGATTTTGGACCTACGAGCAGTACTTC.

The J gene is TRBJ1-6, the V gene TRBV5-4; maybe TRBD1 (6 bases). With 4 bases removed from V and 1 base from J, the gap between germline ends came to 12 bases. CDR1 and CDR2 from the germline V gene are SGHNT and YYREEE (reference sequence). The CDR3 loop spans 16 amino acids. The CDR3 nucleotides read TGTGCCAGCAGCCCAGGAGGGGGGTCCTATAATTCACCCCTCCACTTT. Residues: CASSPGGGSYNSPLHF.

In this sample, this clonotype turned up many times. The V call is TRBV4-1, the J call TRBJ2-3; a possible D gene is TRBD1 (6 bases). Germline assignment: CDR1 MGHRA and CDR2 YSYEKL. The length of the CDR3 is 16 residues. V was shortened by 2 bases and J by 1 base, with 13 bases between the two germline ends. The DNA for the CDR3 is TGCGCCAGCAGCCAAAGACAGGCTCTCCGCACAGATACGCAGTATTTT. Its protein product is CASSQRQALRTDTQYF.

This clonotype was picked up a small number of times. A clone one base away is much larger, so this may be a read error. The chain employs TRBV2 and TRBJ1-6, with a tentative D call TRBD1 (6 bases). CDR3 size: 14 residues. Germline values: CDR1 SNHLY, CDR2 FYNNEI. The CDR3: CASRGHRGYSPPHF. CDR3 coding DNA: TGTGCCAGCAGGGGACATCGAGGGTATTCACCCCCCCACTTT.